A single sample is the source of the 16 T cell receptor beta chains below, sequenced in a study of T-cell reconstitution after alpha-beta-depleted transplantation in children. Molecular barcoding with unique molecular identifiers was used for the TCRbeta library. TCRdb used MiXCR to reprocess the PCR reads, holding one entry per CDR3 protein. The sample lists roughly 100,000 distinct CDR3 sequences, 6% to 9% seen once, with 15% to 20% in the top ten. The sample here was PBMCs, taken before TCRalphabeta/CD19-depleted stem cell transplant. The receptors here all came from a boy aged 2-15 years with acute lymphoblastic leukemia, due to receive a stem cell transplant.

This clonotype was seen repeatedly, ten times or more. The rearrangement links TRBV12-3 or TRBV12-4 to TRBJ2-3; TRBD2 matches 10 bases. The CDR3 runs to 15 residues. The J segment lost 5 bases and the V segment lost 8 bases, leaving 10 bases of the junction unmatched. CDR3 in amino acids: CASLSERGGKDTQYF. DNA of the CDR3: TGTGCCAGCCTCTCTGAGCGGGGGGGCAAAGATACGCAGTATTTT.

This clonotype has only a few counts. The V and J genes are TRBV5-8 and TRBJ1-2, with TRBD1 matching over 9 bases. Germline-derived CDR1 and CDR2 are SGHTS and YDEGEE. The CDR3 is made up of 13 amino acids. The V segment lost 4 bases and the J segment 4 bases; nucleotides outside the gene matches: 2. The CDR3: CASSPTGGYGYTF. In DNA form, the CDR3 reads TGTGCCAGCAGCCCGACAGGGGGCTATGGCTACACCTTC.

The CDR3 coding sequence is TGTGCCAGCAGTTACATGTCCGGTTCCTCCTACAATGAGCAGTTCTTC. It codes for CASSYMSGSSYNEQFF. The gene calls are TRBV6-5 and TRBJ2-1; D not certain. The V and J ends lost 2 bases and 0 bases respectively, with 11 bases between them. The CDR3 is made up of 16 amino acids. Per the germline V gene, CDR1 is MNHEY and CDR2 is SVGAGI.

The V gene is TRBV4-3, the J gene TRBJ2-2; 12 bases are shared with TRBD2. The CDR3 is 18 residues long. CDR1 LGHNA and CDR2 YSLEER come from the germline V gene. V lost 1 base and J lost 6; bases outside the gene matches: 9. CDR3 sequence (DNA): TGCGCCAGCAGCCAAGCGCACCTAGCGGGGGGGCCGGCCGGGGAGCTGTTTTTT. Protein: CASSQAHLAGGPAGELFF.

The V gene is TRBV20-1, the J gene TRBJ1-4; the D gene is possibly TRBD1 (6 bases). Germline CDR1 reads DFQATT; CDR2 reads SNEGSKA (reference sequence). Trimming removed 1 base from V and 7 bases from J, with 13 bases in between. There are 14 residues in the CDR3. The CDR3 loop reads CSARGGAGSEKLFF. The CDR3 coding sequence is TGCAGTGCTAGAGGGGGGGCAGGGAGTGAAAAACTGTTTTTT.

This clonotype was picked up one time. A much larger clone sits a single nucleotide away, making a read error possible. The genes are TRBV4-3 and TRBJ2-5; TRBD1 is a possible D gene (5 bases). Germline V CDR1 and CDR2: LGHNA, YSLEER. The CDR3 has 14 residues. CDR3 coding DNA: TGCGCCAGCAGCCCTCTCGGACAATCGGAGACCCGGTACTTC. Translating it yields CASSPLGQSETRYF.

This clonotype was observed at least ten times. The chain links TRBV5-1 to TRBJ1-1, with TRBD1 matching over 7 bases. CDR3 length equals 14 residues. With V trimmed by 0 bases and J by 4 bases, 3 bases remained unmatched. Germline V gene data show CDR1 as SGHRS and CDR2 as YFSETQ. The CDR3, as DNA: TGCGCCAGCAGCTTGGACAGGGGCGGCACTGAAGCTTTCTTT. As protein: CASSLDRGGTEAFF. Full variable domain (outside the CDR3, taken from reference TRBV5-1 and TRBJ1-1): KAGVTQTPRYLIKTRGQQVTLSCSPISGHRSVSWYQQTPGQGLQFLFEYFSETQRNKGNFPGRFSGRQFSNSRSEMNVSTLELGDSALYLCASSLDRGGTEAFFGQGTRLTVV.

The CDR3 coding sequence is TGCGGGTCTAGCGGGGGGGCAGAGACCCAGTACTTC. It translates to CGSSGGAETQYF. This chain links TRBV20-1 with TRBJ2-5, with TRBD2 identical over 12 bases. Germline assignment: CDR1 DFQATT and CDR2 SNEGSKA (reference sequence). This CDR3 is built from 12 residues.

This clonotype has just a few counts. The chain joins TRBV20-1 to TRBJ2-1, with D possibly being TRBD2 (6 bases). Germline loops: CDR1 DFQATT, CDR2 SNEGSKA (reference sequence). V gave up 5 bases and J gave up 5 bases, with 19 bases separating them. The CDR3 consists of 15 residues. CDR3 amino acids: CSAPRTSTAHNEQFF. The CDR3 coding sequence is TGCAGTGCTCCTCGAACTAGCACCGCCCACAATGAGCAGTTCTTC.

This clonotype was counted only a few times. The V call is TRBV5-1, the J call TRBJ2-1; weak D call: TRBD2 (7 bases). CDR3 length equals 14 residues. Per the germline V gene, CDR1 is SGHRS and CDR2 is YFSETQ. The V and J ends lost 0 bases and 7 bases respectively, with 11 bases between them. The CDR3 DNA reads as TGCGCCAGCAGCTTGGGGGGGGGCAAGAATGAGCAGTTCTTC. It yields the protein CASSLGGGKNEQFF.

This clonotype has a count of ten or more. The chain has TRBV5-1 and TRBJ2-1; 11 bases are a match to TRBD2. This CDR3 region has 15 residues. With 4 bases clipped from V and 3 bases from J, the junction kept 3 bases outside the gene matches. Germline V gives CDR1 SGHRS, CDR2 YFSETQ. This chain's CDR3 is CASSAGLAVYNEQFF. The CDR3 DNA is TGCGCCAGCAGCGCGGGACTAGCGGTCTACAATGAGCAGTTCTTC.

This clonotype was counted a few times. V usage is TRBV4-2 and J usage is TRBJ2-1; no reliable D call. Deletions cut 0 bases from V and 9 bases from J, with 15 bases between. Per the germline V gene, CDR1 is LGHNA and CDR2 is YNFKEQ. This CDR3 is 15 amino acids long. The CDR3 DNA sequence: TGTGCCAGCAGCCAAGAAGCCAGAACAAGTAGTGAGCAGTTCTTC. It encodes CASSQEARTSSEQFF.

V is TRBV5-1 and J is TRBJ2-5; TRBD2 matches at 8 bases. From germline, CDR1 is SGHRS and CDR2 YFSETQ. CDR3 size: 14 residues. The V segment lost 3 bases and the J segment 8 bases; nucleotides outside the gene matches: 9. The CDR3 DNA sequence: TGCGCCAGCAGCTCGGGACTAGAAGGGGGAACCCAGTACTTC. This codes for CASSSGLEGGTQYF.

This clonotype was seen a few times. V is TRBV20-1 and J is TRBJ2-5; 10 bases fit TRBD2. The trim removed 3 bases at V and 2 bases at J, leaving 6 bases unmatched. Germline loops: CDR1 DFQATT, CDR2 SNEGSKA (reference sequence). This CDR3 contains 15 residues. The CDR3 here is CSARGGTSAQETQYF. As DNA, the CDR3 is TGCAGTGCTAGGGGAGGGACTAGCGCTCAAGAGACCCAGTACTTC.

This clonotype was detected a few times. The CDR3 sequence is CASRPILGQSNTEAFF. CDR3 DNA: TGTGCCAGCAGACCCATCCTGGGACAGTCAAACACTGAAGCTTTCTTT. The chain has TRBV11-2 and TRBJ1-1; 7 bases line up with TRBD1. Germline lookup yields CDR1 SGHAT and CDR2 FQNNGV. With 6 bases clipped from V and 2 bases from J, the junction kept 12 bases outside the gene matches. This CDR3 contains 16 residues. Supplemented by reference TRBV11-2 and TRBJ1-1, the full variable domain reads EAGVAQSPRYKIIEKRQSVAFWCNPISGHATLYWYQQILGQGPKLLIQFQNNGVVDDSQLPKDRFSAERLKGVDSTLKIQPAKLEDSAVYLCASRPILGQSNTEAFFGQGTRLTVV.

This clonotype was seen at least ten times. The chain recombines TRBV28 with TRBJ2-2, with no clear D. With 4 bases removed from V and 7 bases from J, the gap between germline ends came to 7 bases. This CDR3 is built from 12 residues. Germline CDR1 reads MDHEN; CDR2 reads SYDVKM. CDR3 sequence: CASSSLGGELFF. CDR3 coding DNA: TGTGCCAGCAGTTCTCTTGGCGGGGAGCTGTTTTTT.